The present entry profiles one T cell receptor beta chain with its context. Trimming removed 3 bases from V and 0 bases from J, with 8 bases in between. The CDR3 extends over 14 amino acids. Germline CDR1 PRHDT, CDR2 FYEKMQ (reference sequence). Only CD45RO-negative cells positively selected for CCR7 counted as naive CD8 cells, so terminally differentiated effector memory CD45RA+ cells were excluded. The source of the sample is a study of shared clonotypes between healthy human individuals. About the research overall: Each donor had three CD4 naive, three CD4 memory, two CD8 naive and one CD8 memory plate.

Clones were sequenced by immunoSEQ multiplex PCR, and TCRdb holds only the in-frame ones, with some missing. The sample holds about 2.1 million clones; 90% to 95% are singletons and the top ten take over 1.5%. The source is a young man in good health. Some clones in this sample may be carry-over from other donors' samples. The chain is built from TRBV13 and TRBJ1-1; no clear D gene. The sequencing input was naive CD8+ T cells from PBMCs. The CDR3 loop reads CASSFDVMNTEAFF. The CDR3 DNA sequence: TGTGCCAGCAGCTTCGATGTAATGAACACTGAAGCTTTCTTT.